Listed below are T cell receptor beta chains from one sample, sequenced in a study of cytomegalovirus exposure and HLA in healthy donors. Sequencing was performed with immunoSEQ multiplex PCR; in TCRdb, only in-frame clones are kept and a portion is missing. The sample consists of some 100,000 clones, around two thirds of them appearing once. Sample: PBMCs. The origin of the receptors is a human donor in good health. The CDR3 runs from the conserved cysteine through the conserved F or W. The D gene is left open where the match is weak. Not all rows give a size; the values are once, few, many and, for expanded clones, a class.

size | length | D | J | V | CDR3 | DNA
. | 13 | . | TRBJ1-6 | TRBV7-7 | CASSLAQGSPLHF | TGTGCTAGCAGCTTGGCCCAGGGTTCACCCCTCCACTTT
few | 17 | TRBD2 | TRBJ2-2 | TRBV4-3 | CASSRTSGGAGAGELFF | TGCGCCAGCAGCCGAACTAGCGGGGGGGCCGGCGCCGGGGAGCTGTTTTTT
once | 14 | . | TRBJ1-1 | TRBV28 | CASSFGGANTEAFF | TGTGCCAGCAGTTTTGGTGGGGCAAACACTGAAGCTTTCTTT
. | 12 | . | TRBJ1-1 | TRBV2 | CASRTTGFAAFF | TGTGCCAGCAGAACCACAGGGTTTGCAGCTTTCTTT
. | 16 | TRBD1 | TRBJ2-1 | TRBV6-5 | CASSLEQGKVGDEQFF | TGTGCCAGCAGTTTAGAACAGGGGAAAGTTGGGGATGAGCAGTTCTTC
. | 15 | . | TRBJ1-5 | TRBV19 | CASRIGGGGVQPQHF | TGTGCCAGTCGAATTGGGGGTGGCGGGGTTCAGCCCCAGCATTTT
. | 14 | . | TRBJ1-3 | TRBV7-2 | CASSFGGTGNTIYF | TGTGCCAGCAGCTTTGGGGGGACTGGAAACACCATATATTTT
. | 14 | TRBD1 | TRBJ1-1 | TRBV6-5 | CASSYGTGGTEAFF | TGTGCCAGCAGTTACGGGACAGGGGGCACTGAAGCTTTCTTT
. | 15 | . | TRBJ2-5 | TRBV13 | CASSLGRGSGETQYF | TGTGCCAGCAGCTTAGGCCGTGGGAGTGGGGAGACCCAGTACTTC
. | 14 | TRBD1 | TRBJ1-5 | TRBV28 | CASSPMGQSQPQHF | TGTGCCAGCAGTCCTATGGGACAGTCTCAGCCCCAGCATTTT
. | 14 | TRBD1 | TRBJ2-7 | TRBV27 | CASSLPGQNYEQYF | TGTGCCAGCAGTTTACCGGGACAGAATTACGAGCAGTACTTC
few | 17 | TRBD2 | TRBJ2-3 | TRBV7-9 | CASSQHLSGRVTDTQYF | TGTGCCAGCAGCCAACACCTGAGCGGGAGGGTCACAGATACGCAGTATTTT
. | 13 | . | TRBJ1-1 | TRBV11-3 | CASSADRNTEAFF | TGTGCCAGCAGCGCGGACAGGAACACTGAAGCTTTCTTT
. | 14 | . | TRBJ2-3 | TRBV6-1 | CASRGLSRGDTQYF | TGTGCCAGCAGGGGACTCTCTCGAGGTGATACGCAGTATTTT
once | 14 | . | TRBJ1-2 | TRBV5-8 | CASSFGQTNYGYTF | TGTGCCAGCAGCTTTGGACAGACTAACTATGGCTACACCTTC
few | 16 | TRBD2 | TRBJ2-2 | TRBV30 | CAWSLALAGPTGELFF | TGTGCCTGGAGTCTAGCACTAGCGGGGCCCACCGGGGAGCTGTTTTTT
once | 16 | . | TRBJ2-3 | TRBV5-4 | CASSKPGLHTTDTQYF | TGTGCCAGCAGCAAACCGGGACTGCACACAACAGATACGCAGTATTTT
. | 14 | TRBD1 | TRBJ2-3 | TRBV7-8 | CASSRTPGQNTQYF | TGTGCCAGCAGCCGAACCCCGGGACAGAATACGCAGTATTTT
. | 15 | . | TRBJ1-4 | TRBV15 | CATSREVHLGEKLFF | TGTGCCACCAGCAGGGAGGTTCACCTCGGGGAAAAACTGTTTTTT